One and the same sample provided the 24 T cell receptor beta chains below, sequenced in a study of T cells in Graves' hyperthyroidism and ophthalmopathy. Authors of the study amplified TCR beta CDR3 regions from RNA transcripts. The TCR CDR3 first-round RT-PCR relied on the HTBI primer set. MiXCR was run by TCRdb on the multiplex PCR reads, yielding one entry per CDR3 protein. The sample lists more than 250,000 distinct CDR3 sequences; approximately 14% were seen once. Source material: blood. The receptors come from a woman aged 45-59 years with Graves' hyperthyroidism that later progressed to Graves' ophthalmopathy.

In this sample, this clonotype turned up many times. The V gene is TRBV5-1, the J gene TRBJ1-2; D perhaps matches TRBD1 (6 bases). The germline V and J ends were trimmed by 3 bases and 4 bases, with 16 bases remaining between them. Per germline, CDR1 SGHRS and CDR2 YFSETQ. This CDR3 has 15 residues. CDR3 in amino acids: CASSSIDGGGYGYTF. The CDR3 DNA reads TGCGCCAGCAGCTCAATCGATGGAGGGGGCTATGGCTACACCTTC.

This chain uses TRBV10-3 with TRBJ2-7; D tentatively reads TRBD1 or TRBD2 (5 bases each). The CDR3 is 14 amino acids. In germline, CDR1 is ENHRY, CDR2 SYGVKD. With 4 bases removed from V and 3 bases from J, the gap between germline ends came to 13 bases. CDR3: CAISAGSGRYEQYF. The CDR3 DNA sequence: TGTGCCATCAGTGCAGGGAGTGGTCGCTACGAGCAGTACTTC.

CDR3 DNA sequence: TGTGCCAGCAGCCAAAGACTAGCGGGGGACCCCTACGAGCAGTACTTC. This gives the protein CASSQRLAGDPYEQYF. The V and J genes are TRBV9 and TRBJ2-7, with TRBD2 matching 12 bases. This CDR3 is built from 16 residues. Unmatched junction bases numbered 7, after V lost 4 bases and J lost 2 bases. The germline V gene encodes CDR1 SGDLS and CDR2 YYNGEE.

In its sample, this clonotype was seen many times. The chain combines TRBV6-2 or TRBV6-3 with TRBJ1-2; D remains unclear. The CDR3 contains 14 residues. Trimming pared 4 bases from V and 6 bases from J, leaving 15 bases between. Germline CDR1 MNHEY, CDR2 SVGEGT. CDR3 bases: TGTGCCAGCAGTTCGGACCCTGAGTGGGATGGCTACACCTTC. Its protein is CASSSDPEWDGYTF.

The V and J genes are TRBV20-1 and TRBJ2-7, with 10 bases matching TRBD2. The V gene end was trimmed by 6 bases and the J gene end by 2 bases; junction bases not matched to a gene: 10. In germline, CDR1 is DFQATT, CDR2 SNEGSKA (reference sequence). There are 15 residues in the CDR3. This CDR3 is CSAPPASGSPYEQYF. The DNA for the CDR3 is TGCAGTGCCCCCCCCGCTAGCGGGAGCCCCTACGAGCAGTACTTC.

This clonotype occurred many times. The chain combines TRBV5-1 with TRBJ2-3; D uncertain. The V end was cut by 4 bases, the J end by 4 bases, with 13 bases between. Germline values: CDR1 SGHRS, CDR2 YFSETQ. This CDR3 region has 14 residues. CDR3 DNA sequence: TGCGCCAGCAGCAACGGTCTGTGGTCAGATACGCAGTATTTT. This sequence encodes CASSNGLWSDTQYF.

The DNA for the CDR3 is TGTGCCAGCACCGAACGGGGGGATGGGGCCAACGTCCTGACTTTC. This sequence encodes CASTERGDGANVLTF. V and J are TRBV6-4 and TRBJ2-6; 7 nucleotides match TRBD2. There are 15 residues in the CDR3. Germline V gene lookup returns CDR1 MRHNA and CDR2 SNTAGT. V gave up 7 bases and J gave up 3 bases; unmatched junction bases: 6.

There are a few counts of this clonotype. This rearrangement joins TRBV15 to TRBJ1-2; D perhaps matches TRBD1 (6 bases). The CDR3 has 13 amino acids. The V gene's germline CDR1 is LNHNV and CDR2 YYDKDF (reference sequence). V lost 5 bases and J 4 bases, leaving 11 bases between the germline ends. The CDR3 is CATSPDRSYGYTF. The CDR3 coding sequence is TGTGCCACCAGCCCCGACAGGTCCTATGGCTACACCTTC.

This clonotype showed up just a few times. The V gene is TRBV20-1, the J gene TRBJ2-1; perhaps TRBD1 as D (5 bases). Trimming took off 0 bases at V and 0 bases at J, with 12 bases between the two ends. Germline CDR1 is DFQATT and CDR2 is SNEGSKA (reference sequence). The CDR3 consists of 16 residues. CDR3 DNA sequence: TGCAGTGCTAGAGATGGAACAGGAAGCTCCTACAATGAGCAGTTCTTC. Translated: CSARDGTGSSYNEQFF.

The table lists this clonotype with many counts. The CDR3 loop is CASTGDGTYEQYF. The CDR3 region has the DNA TGTGCCAGCACCGGCGACGGAACCTACGAGCAGTACTTC. J is TRBJ2-7 and V is TRBV11-2; D not certain. Per germline, CDR1 SGHAT and CDR2 FQNNGV. V shed 7 bases and J shed 2 bases, with 12 bases lying between them. CDR3 length: 13 residues.

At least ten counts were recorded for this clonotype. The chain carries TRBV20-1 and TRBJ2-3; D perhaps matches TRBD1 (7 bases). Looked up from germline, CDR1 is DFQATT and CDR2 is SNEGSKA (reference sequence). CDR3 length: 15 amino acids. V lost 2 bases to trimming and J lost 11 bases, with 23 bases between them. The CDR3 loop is CSARSRQGGPHGQYF. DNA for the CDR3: TGCAGTGCTAGATCCCGACAGGGAGGACCCCATGGGCAGTATTTT.

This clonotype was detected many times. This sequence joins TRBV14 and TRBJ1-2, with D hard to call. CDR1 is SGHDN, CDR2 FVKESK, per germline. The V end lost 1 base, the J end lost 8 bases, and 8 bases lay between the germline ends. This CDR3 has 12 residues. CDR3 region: CASSQGGLGYTF. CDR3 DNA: TGTGCCAGCAGCCAAGGTGGCCTCGGCTACACCTTC.

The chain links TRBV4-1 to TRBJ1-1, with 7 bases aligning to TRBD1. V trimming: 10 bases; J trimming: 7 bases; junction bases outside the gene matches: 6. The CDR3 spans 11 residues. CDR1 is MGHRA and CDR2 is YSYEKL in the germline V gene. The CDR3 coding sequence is TGCGCCACCCAGGGACAGTATGAAGCTTTCTTT. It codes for CATQGQYEAFF.

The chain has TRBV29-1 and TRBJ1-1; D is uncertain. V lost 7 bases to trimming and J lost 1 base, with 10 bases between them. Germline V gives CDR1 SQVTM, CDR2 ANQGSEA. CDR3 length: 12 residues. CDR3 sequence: CSALQENTEAFF. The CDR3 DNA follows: TGCAGCGCTCTCCAGGAGAACACTGAAGCTTTCTTT.

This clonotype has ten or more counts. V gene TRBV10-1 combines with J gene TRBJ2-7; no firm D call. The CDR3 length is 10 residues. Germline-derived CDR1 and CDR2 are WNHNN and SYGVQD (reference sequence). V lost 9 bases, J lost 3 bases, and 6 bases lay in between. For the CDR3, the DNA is TGCGCCAGGACGTGCTACGAGCAGTACTTC. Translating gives CARTCYEQYF.

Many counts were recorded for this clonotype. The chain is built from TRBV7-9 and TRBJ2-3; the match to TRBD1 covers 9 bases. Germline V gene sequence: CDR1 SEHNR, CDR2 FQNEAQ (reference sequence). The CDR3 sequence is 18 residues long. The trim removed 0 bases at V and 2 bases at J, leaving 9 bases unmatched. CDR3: CASSLAKTGGPVTDTQYF. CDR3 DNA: TGTGCCAGCAGCTTAGCAAAGACAGGGGGACCGGTCACAGATACGCAGTATTTT.

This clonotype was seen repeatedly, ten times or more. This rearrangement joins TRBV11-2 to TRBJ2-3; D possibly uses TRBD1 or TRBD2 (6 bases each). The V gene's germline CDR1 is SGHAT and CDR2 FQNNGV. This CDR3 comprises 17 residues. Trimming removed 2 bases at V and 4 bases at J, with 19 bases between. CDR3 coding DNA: TGTGCCAGCAGCTTATTCGGGGACGGGGGCTTTGCAGATACGCAGTATTTT. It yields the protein CASSLFGDGGFADTQYF.

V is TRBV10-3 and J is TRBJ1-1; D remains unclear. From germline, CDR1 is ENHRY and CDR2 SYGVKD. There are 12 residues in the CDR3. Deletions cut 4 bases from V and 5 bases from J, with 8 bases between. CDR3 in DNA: TGTGCCATCAGTGTCGAGGGTACTGAAGCTTTCTTT. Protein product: CAISVEGTEAFF.

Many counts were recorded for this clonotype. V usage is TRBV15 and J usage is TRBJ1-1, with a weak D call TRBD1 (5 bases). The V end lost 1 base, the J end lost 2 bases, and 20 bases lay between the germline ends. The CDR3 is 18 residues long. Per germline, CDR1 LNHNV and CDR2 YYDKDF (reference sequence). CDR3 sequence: CATSRVRGLSFFNTEAFF. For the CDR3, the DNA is TGTGCCACCAGCAGAGTGAGGGGCCTCAGCTTCTTCAACACTGAAGCTTTCTTT.

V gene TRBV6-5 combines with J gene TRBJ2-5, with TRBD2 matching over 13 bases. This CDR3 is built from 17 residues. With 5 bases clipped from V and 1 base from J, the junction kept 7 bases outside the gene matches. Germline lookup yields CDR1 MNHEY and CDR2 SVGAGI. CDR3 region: CASSDSRTSGSQETQYF. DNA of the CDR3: TGTGCCAGCAGTGATTCGAGGACTAGCGGGAGCCAAGAGACCCAGTACTTC.

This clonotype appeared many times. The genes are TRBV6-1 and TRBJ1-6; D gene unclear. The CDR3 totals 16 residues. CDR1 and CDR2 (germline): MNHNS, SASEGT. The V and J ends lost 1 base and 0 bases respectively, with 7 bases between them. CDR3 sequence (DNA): TGTGCCAGCAGTGAAGGAAGGAGCTCCTATAATTCACCCCTCCACTTT. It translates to CASSEGRSSYNSPLHF.

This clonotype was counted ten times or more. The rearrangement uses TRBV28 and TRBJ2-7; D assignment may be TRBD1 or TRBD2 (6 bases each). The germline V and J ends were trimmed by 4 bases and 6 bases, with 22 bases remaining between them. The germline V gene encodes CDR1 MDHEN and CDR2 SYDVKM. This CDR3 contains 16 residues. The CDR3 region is CASSYTRGAPAREQYF. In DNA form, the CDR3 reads TGTGCCAGCAGTTATACGAGGGGGGCGCCCGCCCGCGAGCAGTACTTC.

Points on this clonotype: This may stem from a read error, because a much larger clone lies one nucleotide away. The CDR3 sequence: CAGSLVQDLYGYTF. The CDR3 DNA follows: TGTGCCGGCAGCTTGGTACAGGACCTCTATGGCTACACCTTC. The chain combines TRBV5-8 with TRBJ1-2; tentatively, D is TRBD1 (5 bases). The CDR3 has 14 residues. Germline V gives CDR1 SGHTS, CDR2 YDEGEE.

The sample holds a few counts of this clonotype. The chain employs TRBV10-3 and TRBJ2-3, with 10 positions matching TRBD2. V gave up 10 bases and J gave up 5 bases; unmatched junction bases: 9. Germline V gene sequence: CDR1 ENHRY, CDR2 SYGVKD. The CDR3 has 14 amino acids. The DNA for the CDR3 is TGTGCCACTAGCGGGAGTAGTATTGGAGATACGCAGTATTTT. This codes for CATSGSSIGDTQYF.